These T cell receptor beta chains were read from a single sample in a study of blood T cell repertoires in COVID-19. The assay was immunoSEQ multiplex PCR, and TCRdb's table has in-frame clones only and misses some. The sample includes some 65,000 clones, 74% of them seen just once. Sequencing was carried out using peripheral blood. These receptors were taken from a woman older than 75 with acute or convalescent COVID-19. The CDR3 runs from the conserved cysteine through the conserved F or W. The D gene is left open where the match is weak. Not every row has a clone size; where given, it reads once, few, many or a size class.

size,D,J,V,DNA,CDR3
.,.,TRBJ1-3,TRBV14,TGTGCCAGCAGTTATGGACCTAAATGGGGGGACACCATATATTTT,CASSYGPKWGDTIYF
.,TRBD1,TRBJ2-5,TRBV9,TGTGCCAGCAGCGTAGGGACAGGACAAGAGACCCAGTACTTC,CASSVGTGQETQYF
.,.,TRBJ2-7,TRBV19,TGTGCCAGTAGTGCCCCCCGGGACACACGGAACGAGCAGTACTTC,CASSAPRDTRNEQYF
.,.,TRBJ2-7,TRBV24-1,TGTGCCACCAGTGATTCGGGTAGTCCAACCCTACAGCAGTACTTC,CATSDSGSPTLQQYF
.,.,TRBJ1-2,TRBV28,TGTGCCAGCAGTTTAGCGGGGGACCTGGCTAACTATGGCTACACCTTC,CASSLAGDLANYGYTF
few,TRBD2,TRBJ2-7,TRBV6-1,TGTGCCAGCAGTGAAGGGTCTAGCGGGAGGCAGTACTTC,CASSEGSSGRQYF
.,TRBD1,TRBJ2-1,TRBV19,TGTGCCAGTAGTACAGGACAGGATCCCACCTACAATGAGCAGTTCTTC,CASSTGQDPTYNEQFF
.,TRBD2,TRBJ2-5,TRBV7-9,TGTGCCAGCAGCCGGCCGCGGCTAGCGGGTAAAGAGACCCAGTACTTC,CASSRPRLAGKETQYF
.,.,TRBJ2-1,TRBV6-5,TGTGCCAGCAGTCAGCTGGGGGGGCCTCTGAATGAGCAGTTCTTC,CASSQLGGPLNEQFF
.,TRBD1,TRBJ2-2,TRBV19,TGTGCCAGTAGTACGACAGGGGGCACCGGGGAGCTGTTTTTT,CASSTTGGTGELFF
.,TRBD2,TRBJ2-1,TRBV5-1,TGCGCCAGCAGCTTGGTGGCTAGCGGGTATTTGGGTCAAAACAATGAGCAGTTCTTC,CASSLVASGYLGQNNEQFF
.,TRBD1,TRBJ1-6,TRBV18,TGTGCCAGCTCATTAGACAGGGGGAATTCACCCCTCCACTTT,CASSLDRGNSPLHF
once,TRBD2,TRBJ2-3,TRBV29-1,TGCAGCGTTGAAGATGGCCGGTTTAGCGGGAGGGAAGATACGCAGTATTTT,CSVEDGRFSGREDTQYF
.,.,TRBJ2-3,TRBV20-1,TGCAGTGCTAGTTCGGCGGGGCTCACAGATACGCAGTATTTT,CSASSAGLTDTQYF
.,.,TRBJ2-3,TRBV5-1,TGCGCCAGCAGCTTGGAGGCTAGGCCGAGCACAGATACGCAGTATTTT,CASSLEARPSTDTQYF
once,TRBD1,TRBJ2-1,TRBV6-5,TGTGCCAGCAGTTACATTCCGGGACAGAGCTACAATGAGCAGTTCTTC,CASSYIPGQSYNEQFF
few,TRBD1,TRBJ1-6,TRBV14,TGTGCCAGCAGCCAAGGAGGACAGGGTGGGTCACCCCTCCACTTT,CASSQGGQGGSPLHF
.,.,TRBJ2-3,TRBV28,TGTGCCAGCAGTTCGTCACTAGCAGGTAGCACAGATACGCAGTATTTT,CASSSSLAGSTDTQYF
.,.,TRBJ2-7,TRBV19,TGTGCCAGTAAAGCGGAGGCCTCCTACGAGCAGTACTTC,CASKAEASYEQYF
.,.,TRBJ2-2,TRBV5-5,TGTGCCAGCAGCTTGCTCCAGGGTATCACCGGGGAGCTGTTTTTT,CASSLLQGITGELFF
.,.,TRBJ2-1,TRBV13,TGTGCCAGCAGCTTAGGGCTTGTAGCTGAGCAGTTCTTC,CASSLGLVAEQFF
.,.,TRBJ1-1,TRBV6-2/TRBV6-3,TGTGCCAGCAGTTACCGGGATCCAACTTACCTGAACACTGAAGCTTTCTTT,CASSYRDPTYLNTEAFF
.,TRBD2,TRBJ2-3,TRBV5-1,TGCGCCAGCAGCCCTGGACTAGCGGCAGGCACAGATACGCAGTATTTT,CASSPGLAAGTDTQYF
.,TRBD2,TRBJ2-3,TRBV7-2,TGTGCCAGCAGCCCTCGGACTAGCGGGAGTCGCGCAGATACGCAGTATTTT,CASSPRTSGSRADTQYF
.,TRBD2,TRBJ2-2,TRBV5-1,TGCGCCAGCAGCCAAACCGGGACTAGCGGGAGAAGCACCGGGGAGCTGTTTTTT,CASSQTGTSGRSTGELFF
.,.,TRBJ1-1,TRBV20-1,TGCAGGGCGACCAGGGGAACGGAAGCTTTCTTT,CRATRGTEAFF
.,.,TRBJ1-2,TRBV4-2,TGTGCCAGCAGCCAAGAAGGGGTCTATGGCTACACCTTC,CASSQEGVYGYTF
once,.,TRBJ2-3,TRBV11-2,TGTGCCAGCAGCCTTGTAGGCGGGGTACAAGATACGCAGTATTTT,CASSLVGGVQDTQYF
.,.,TRBJ2-7,TRBV6-5,TGTGCCAGCAGTTCCTTGTGGGGGGCCTACGAGCAGTACTTC,CASSSLWGAYEQYF
.,.,TRBJ1-4,TRBV19,TGTGCCAGTAGTTTAGGAGTCCAGGGCCGGGAGGAAAAACTGTTTTTT,CASSLGVQGREEKLFF
.,TRBD2,TRBJ2-7,TRBV7-9,TGTGCCAGCAGCTCGACTAGCGGGAGGGCAGGGTCGCTCGACGAGCAGTACTTC,CASSSTSGRAGSLDEQYF
.,TRBD2,TRBJ2-7,TRBV5-1,TGCGCCAGCAAGGGCACTAGCGGCCCCTCCTACGAGCAGTACTTC,CASKGTSGPSYEQYF
once,TRBD1,TRBJ2-5,TRBV7-2,TGTGCCAGCAGCCAACAGGGGGCTTGGGGACAAGAGACCCAGTACTTC,CASSQQGAWGQETQYF
.,.,TRBJ2-5,TRBV24-1,TGTGCCACCAGTGATTCTAGACTAGGCCAAGAGACCCAGTACTTC,CATSDSRLGQETQYF
.,TRBD2,TRBJ2-1,TRBV6-5,TGTGCCAGCAGGCGGGAGGGCCCCTACAATGAGCAGTTCTTC,CASRREGPYNEQFF
once,.,TRBJ2-7,TRBV7-8,TGTGCCAGCAGCCTTTGGCGGGAGCAGTACTTC,CASSLWREQYF
.,TRBD1,TRBJ2-7,TRBV15,TGTGCCACCAGCAGAGATAGAAGCAGGGGACAGCGCTACGAGCAGTACTTC,CATSRDRSRGQRYEQYF
once,TRBD1,TRBJ2-1,TRBV6-5,TGTGCCAGCATTCGGGACAGGGGGCTGTACAATGAGCAGTTCTTC,CASIRDRGLYNEQFF
.,.,TRBJ2-5,TRBV11-2,TGTGCCAGCAGCCCGTGGGCAGGGGGGGAGACCCAGTACTTC,CASSPWAGGETQYF
.,TRBD1,TRBJ2-1,TRBV28,TGTGCCAGCAGTTTATTACAGGGGCTCTACAATGAGCAGTTCTTC,CASSLLQGLYNEQFF
.,.,TRBJ2-5,TRBV5-4,TGTGCCAGCAGCTTGATGGGCAGCCAAGAGACCCAGTACTTC,CASSLMGSQETQYF
.,TRBD1,TRBJ2-3,TRBV5-1,TGCGCCAGCAGCTTGGACGGACAGGGGCAGGATACGCAGTATTTT,CASSLDGQGQDTQYF
many,.,TRBJ2-1,TRBV6-4,TGTGCCAGCAGTGATAGTAGCGAAGATCAGCAGTTCTTC,CASSDSSEDQQFF
.,TRBD2,TRBJ2-1,TRBV7-9,TGTGCCAGCAGCTTAGCCAGTTGGTGGGAGGGCCGTCGTAATGAGCAGTTCTTC,CASSLASWWEGRRNEQFF
few,TRBD1,TRBJ1-1,TRBV7-9,TGTGCCAGCAGCCACCTGACAGGGCTTATTGCTGAAGCTTTCTTT,CASSHLTGLIAEAFF
few,TRBD1,TRBJ2-3,TRBV7-3,TGTGCCAGCAGCTCCGGGACAGGGAGGGTTGATACGCAGTATTTT,CASSSGTGRVDTQYF